Listed here are 2 T cell receptor beta chains from one sample, sequenced in a study of T cells and Merkel cell carcinoma outcomes. The repertoire was sequenced with immunoSEQ multiplex PCR; TCRdb's copy has only in-frame clones and lacks some. Altogether some 14,000 clones are present, just under 95% being singletons, with the ten largest covering 2% to 2.5%. The sequencing sample was made of tumor tissue from Merkel cell carcinoma. The receptors shown here come from a human donor with Merkel cell carcinoma.

The gene calls are TRBV29-1 and TRBJ2-1, with D possibly being TRBD1 or TRBD2 (5 bases each). Germline CDR1 is SQVTM and CDR2 is ANQGSEA. V shed 4 bases and J shed 10 bases, with 17 bases lying between them. The CDR3 is made up of 13 amino acids. CDR3 in amino acids: CSVVGTALGEQFF. The DNA for the CDR3 is TGCAGCGTTGTGGGGACCGCCCTTGGCGAGCAGTTCTTC.

The J gene is TRBJ2-3, the V gene TRBV28; no firm D call. V lost 4 bases, J lost 2 bases, and 13 bases lay in between. Germline V gene lookup returns CDR1 MDHEN and CDR2 SYDVKM. This CDR3 spans 15 amino acids. For the CDR3, the DNA is TGTGCCAGCAGTTCCGAGATAAAGAACACAGATACGCAGTATTTT. It translates to CASSSEIKNTDTQYF.